This record covers a single TCR beta chain. TCRdb reprocessed the RACE reads with MiXCR, giving one entry per CDR3 protein. The table lists some 79,000 distinct CDR3 sequences, 10% to 13% of them singletons, with over 3.5% in the top ten. These data come from a study of human T cells and chemical hapten exposure. Sample time point: patch test 3, about 24 weeks after DPC sensitization. Treatment defined: therapeutic diphenylcyclopropenone sensitization with weekly scalp DPC. There are 12 residues in the CDR3. Germline V gene data show CDR1 as MDHEN and CDR2 as SYDVKM. V gave up 8 bases and J gave up 7 bases; unmatched junction bases: 7.

The V call is TRBV28, the J call TRBJ2-7, with 8 bases that match TRBD2. This material consisted of whole blood, taken in connection with sensitization to the hapten diphenylcyclopropenone (DPC). This clonotype was obtained from a woman in her 50s with alopecia areata. Some clones in this sample may be carry-over from other donors' samples. The CDR3 sequence is CASLGRAGEQYF. DNA of the CDR3: TGTGCCAGCCTCGGGAGGGCGGGGGAGCAGTACTTC.